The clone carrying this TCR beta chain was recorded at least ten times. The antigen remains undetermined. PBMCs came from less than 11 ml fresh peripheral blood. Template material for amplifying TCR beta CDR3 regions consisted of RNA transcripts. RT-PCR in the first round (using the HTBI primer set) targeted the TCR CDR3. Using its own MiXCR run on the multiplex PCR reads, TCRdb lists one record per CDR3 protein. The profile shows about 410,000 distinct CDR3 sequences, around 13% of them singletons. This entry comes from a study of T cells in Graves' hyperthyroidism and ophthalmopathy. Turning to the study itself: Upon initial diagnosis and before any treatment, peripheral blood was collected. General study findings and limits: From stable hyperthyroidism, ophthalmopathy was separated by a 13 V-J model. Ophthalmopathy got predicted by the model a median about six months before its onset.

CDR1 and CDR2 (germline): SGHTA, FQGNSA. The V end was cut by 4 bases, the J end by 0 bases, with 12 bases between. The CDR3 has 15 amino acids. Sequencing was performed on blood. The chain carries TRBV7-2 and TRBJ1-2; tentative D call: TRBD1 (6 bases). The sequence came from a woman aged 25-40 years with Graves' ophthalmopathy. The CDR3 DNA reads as TGTGCCAGCAGCTCGACCGGGACAACTAACTATGGCTACACCTTC. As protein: CASSSTGTTNYGYTF.